This T cell receptor (beta chain) originates from a study of blood T cell repertoires in COVID-19. The authors' processing: Scientists estimated how many nucleated cells there were by amplifying reference gene primers. The repertoire was sequenced with immunoSEQ multiplex PCR; TCRdb's copy has only in-frame clones and lacks some. V and J calls and clone size are copied from that table; D and trimming were computed from the DNA. The sample includes around 170,000 clones, approximately 90% seen only once; the top ten take 3.5% to 4.5%. The CDR3 is 15 residues long. From germline, CDR1 is MDHEN and CDR2 SYDVKM. V was clipped by 1 base and J by 2 bases, with 12 bases between them.

The sequence was collected from a woman aged 30 to 39 with acute or convalescent COVID-19. The chain recombines TRBV28 with TRBJ2-7; possible D gene TRBD2, 5 bases. Source material: peripheral blood. The CDR3 coding sequence is TGTGCCAGCAGTTTATTTCGGCTCGGGACCTACGAGCAGTACTTC. Translating it yields CASSLFRLGTYEQYF. The variable domain in full, with the rest retrieved from reference TRBV28 and TRBJ2-7, is DVKVTQSSRYLVKRTGEKVFLECVQDMDHENMFWYRQDPGLGLRLIYFSYDVKMKEKGDIPEGYSVSREKKERFSLILESASTNQTSMYLCASSLFRLGTYEQYFGPGTRLTVT.